This TCR beta chain was sequenced during a study of monozygotic twins with inflammatory bowel disease. With respect to this clonotype: Its antigen remains unidentified.

A total RNA quantity of roughly 3,300 ng went into each TCR library. TCRdb re-called the 5' RACE reads; every CDR3 protein appears as one record, without DNA. This table holds a few hundred thousand distinct CDR3 sequences. Study outcomes and limitations: The data did not back a single strong IBD-associated clonotype or signal.

Per the germline V gene, CDR1 is SGHRS and CDR2 is YFSETQ. This CDR3 region has 15 residues. The TCR originated in a human donor with ulcerative colitis or Crohn's disease, or a healthy co-twin of an affected twin (not recorded which). The J gene is TRBJ2-7, the V gene TRBV5-1; TCRdb reports TRBD1, a call that lacks DNA to check it against. Sequenced sample: blood. CDR3: CASSIPGTGAYEQYF.